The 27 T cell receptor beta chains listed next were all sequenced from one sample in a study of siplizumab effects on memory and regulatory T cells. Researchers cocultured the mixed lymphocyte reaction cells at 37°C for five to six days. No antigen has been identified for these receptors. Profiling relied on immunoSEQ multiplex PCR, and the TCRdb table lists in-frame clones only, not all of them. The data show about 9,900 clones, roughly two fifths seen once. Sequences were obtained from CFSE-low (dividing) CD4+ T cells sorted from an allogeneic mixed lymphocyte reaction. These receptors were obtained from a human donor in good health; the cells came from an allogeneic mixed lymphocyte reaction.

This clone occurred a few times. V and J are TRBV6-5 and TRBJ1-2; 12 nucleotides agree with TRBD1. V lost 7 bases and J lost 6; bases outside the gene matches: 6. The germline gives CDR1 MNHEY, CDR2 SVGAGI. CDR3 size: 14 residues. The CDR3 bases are TGTGCCAGCAAACGGGACAGGGGGCGAGATGGCTACACCTTC. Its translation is CASKRDRGRDGYTF.

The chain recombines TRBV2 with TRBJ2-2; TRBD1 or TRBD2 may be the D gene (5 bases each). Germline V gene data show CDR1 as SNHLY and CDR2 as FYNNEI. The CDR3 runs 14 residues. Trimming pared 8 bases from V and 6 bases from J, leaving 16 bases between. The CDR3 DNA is TGTGCCAGCGAGCTACAACCGGGACCCGGGGAGCTGTTTTTT. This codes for CASELQPGPGELFF. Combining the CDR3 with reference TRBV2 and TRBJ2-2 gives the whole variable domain EPEVTQTPSHQVTQMGQEVILRCVPISNHLYFYWYRQILGQKVEFLVSFYNNEISEKSEIFDDQFSVERPDGSNFTLKIRSTKLEDSAMYFCASELQPGPGELFFGEGSRLTVL.

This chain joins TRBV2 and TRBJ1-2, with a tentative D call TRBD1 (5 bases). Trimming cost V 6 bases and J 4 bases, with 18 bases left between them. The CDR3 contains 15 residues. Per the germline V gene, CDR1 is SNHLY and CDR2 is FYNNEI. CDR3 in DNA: TGTGCCAGCAGCCCTCCAGCAGGGCCACTCTATGGCTACACCTTC. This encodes CASSPPAGPLYGYTF.

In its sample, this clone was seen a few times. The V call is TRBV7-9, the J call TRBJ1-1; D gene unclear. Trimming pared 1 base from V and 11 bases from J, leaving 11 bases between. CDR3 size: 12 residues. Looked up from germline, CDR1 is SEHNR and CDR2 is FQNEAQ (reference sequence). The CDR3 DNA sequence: TGTGCCAGCAGCTTAGGATTGGGTTTGGCTTTCTTT. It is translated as CASSLGLGLAFF.

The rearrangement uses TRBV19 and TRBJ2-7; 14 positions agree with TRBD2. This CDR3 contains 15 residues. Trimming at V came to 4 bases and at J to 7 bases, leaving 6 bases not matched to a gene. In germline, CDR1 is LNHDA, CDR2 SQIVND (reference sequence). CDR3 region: CASSTGTSGRQEQYF. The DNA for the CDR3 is TGTGCCAGTAGTACCGGGACTAGCGGGAGACAGGAGCAGTACTTC.

The CDR3 reads CASSPNKGGNTGELFF. The CDR3 DNA sequence: TGTGCCAGCAGCCCAAATAAGGGTGGGAACACCGGGGAGCTGTTTTTT. The chain is built from TRBV7-2 and TRBJ2-2, with D unclear. The V end lost 5 bases, the J end lost 1 base, and 14 bases lay between the germline ends. The CDR3 totals 16 residues. CDR1 SGHTA and CDR2 FQGNSA come from the germline V gene. Full variable domain (missing parts from reference TRBV7-2 and TRBJ2-2): GAGVSQSPSNKVTEKGKDVELRCDPISGHTALYWYRQSLGQGLEFLIYFQGNSAPDKSGLPSDRFSAERTGGSVSTLTIQRTQQEDSAVYLCASSPNKGGNTGELFFGEGSRLTVL.

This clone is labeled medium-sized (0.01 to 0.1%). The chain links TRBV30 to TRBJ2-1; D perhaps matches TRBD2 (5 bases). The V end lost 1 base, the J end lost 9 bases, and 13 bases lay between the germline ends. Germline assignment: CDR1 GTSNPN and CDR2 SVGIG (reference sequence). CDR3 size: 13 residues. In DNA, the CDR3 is TGTGCCTGGAGTGGTCCCGCGGGTCTTGAGCAGTTCTTC. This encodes CAWSGPAGLEQFF.

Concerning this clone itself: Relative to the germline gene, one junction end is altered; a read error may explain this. CDR3 DNA: TGTGCTAGCAGCCGATATAGCGGGAGAGAGACCCAGTACTTC. Translation gives CASSRYSGRETQYF. This chain joins TRBV7-7 and TRBJ2-5; 9 bases line up with TRBD2. Germline V CDR1 and CDR2: SSHAT, FNYEAQ (reference sequence). The CDR3 totals 14 residues.

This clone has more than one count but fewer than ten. CDR3 amino acids: CASSLSAGGAGELFF. Written as DNA, the CDR3 is TGTGCCAGCAGCTTAAGTGCGGGAGGGGCCGGGGAGCTGTTTTTT. The genes are TRBV7-3 and TRBJ2-2; 9 nucleotides align to TRBD2. The CDR3 loop spans 15 amino acids. The germline V gene has CDR1 SGHTA and CDR2 FQGTGA. The ends lost 1 base at V and 6 bases at J; junction bases unmatched: 3.

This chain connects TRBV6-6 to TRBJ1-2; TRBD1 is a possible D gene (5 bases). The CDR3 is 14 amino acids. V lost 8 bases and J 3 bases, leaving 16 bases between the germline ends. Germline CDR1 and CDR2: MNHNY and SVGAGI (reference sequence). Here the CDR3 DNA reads TGTGCCAGCCGAGGCGACGGCAGGGACTATGGCTACACCTTC. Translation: CASRGDGRDYGYTF.

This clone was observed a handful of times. CDR3 DNA sequence: TGTGCCAGCATGGTCGAGTCTGTGAACACTGAAGCTTTCTTT. This codes for CASMVESVNTEAFF. The V gene is TRBV6-1, the J gene TRBJ1-1; D call uncertain. The CDR3 covers 14 residues. Trimming took off 7 bases at V and 0 bases at J, with 12 bases between the two ends. Germline V gives CDR1 MNHNS, CDR2 SASEGT.

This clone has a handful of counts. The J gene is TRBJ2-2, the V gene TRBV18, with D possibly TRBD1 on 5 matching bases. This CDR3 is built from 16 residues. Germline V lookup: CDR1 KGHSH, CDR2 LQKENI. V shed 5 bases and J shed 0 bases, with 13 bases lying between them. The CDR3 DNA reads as TGTGCCAGCTCATTGCAGGGATTATCGAACACCGGGGAGCTGTTTTTT. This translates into CASSLQGLSNTGELFF.

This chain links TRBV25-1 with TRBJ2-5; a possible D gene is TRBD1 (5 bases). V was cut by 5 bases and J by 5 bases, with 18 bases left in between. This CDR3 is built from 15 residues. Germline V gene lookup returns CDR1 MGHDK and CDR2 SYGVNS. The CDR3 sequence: CASSSRQGGWETQYF. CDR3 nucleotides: TGTGCCAGCAGTTCCCGGCAGGGCGGTTGGGAGACCCAGTACTTC. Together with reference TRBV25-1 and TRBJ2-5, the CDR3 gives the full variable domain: EADIYQTPRYLVIGTGKKITLECSQTMGHDKMYWYQQDPGMELHLIHYSYGVNSTEKGDLSSESTVSRIRTEHFPLTLESARPSHTSQYLCASSSRQGGWETQYFGPGTRLLVL.

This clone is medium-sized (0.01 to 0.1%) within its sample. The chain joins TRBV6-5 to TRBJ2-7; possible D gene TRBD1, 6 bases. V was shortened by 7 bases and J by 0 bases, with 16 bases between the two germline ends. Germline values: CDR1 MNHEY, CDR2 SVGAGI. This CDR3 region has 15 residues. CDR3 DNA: TGTGCCAGCACCCACGGGACACAGAGCTCCTACGAGCAGTACTTC. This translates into CASTHGTQSSYEQYF.

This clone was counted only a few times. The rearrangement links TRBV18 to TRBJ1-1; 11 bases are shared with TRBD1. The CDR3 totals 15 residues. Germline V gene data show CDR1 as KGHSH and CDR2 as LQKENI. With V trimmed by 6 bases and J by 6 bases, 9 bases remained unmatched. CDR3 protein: CASSQPGTGGAEAFF. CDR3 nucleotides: TGTGCCAGCTCCCAACCCGGGACAGGGGGTGCTGAAGCTTTCTTT.

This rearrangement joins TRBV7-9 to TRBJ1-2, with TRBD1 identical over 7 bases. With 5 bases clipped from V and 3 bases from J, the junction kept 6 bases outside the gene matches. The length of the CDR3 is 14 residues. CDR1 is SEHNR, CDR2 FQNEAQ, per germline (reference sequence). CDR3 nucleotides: TGTGCCAGCAGCCAGGGGGTGGGTCACTATGGCTACACCTTC. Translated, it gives CASSQGVGHYGYTF.

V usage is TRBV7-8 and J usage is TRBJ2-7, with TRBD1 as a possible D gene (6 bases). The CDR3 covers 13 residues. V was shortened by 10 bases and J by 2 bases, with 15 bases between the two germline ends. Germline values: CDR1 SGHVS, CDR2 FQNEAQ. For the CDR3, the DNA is TGTGCCACCTCGAGGACAGTAACCTACGAGCAGTACTTC. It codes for CATSRTVTYEQYF.

Written as DNA, the CDR3 is TGTGCCAGCAGCTTCAACGGGAGAAAAGAGACCCAGTACTTC. It translates to CASSFNGRKETQYF. The rearrangement links TRBV11-3 to TRBJ2-5, with a tentative D call TRBD2 (6 bases). The V end lost 3 bases, the J end lost 3 bases, and 11 bases lay between the germline ends. Per germline, CDR1 SGHNT and CDR2 YENEEA. This CDR3 region has 14 residues.

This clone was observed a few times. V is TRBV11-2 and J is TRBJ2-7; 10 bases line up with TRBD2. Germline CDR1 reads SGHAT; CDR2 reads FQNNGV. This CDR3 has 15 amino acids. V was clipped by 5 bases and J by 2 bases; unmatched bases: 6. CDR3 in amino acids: CASSTGLANTYEQYF. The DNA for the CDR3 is TGTGCCAGCAGCACGGGACTAGCGAACACCTACGAGCAGTACTTC.

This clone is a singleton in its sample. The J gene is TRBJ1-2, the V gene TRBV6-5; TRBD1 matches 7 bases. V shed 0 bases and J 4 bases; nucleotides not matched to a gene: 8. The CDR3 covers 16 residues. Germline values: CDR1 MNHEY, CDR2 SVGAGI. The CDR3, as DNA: TGTGCCAGCAGTTACTCGTCCAGGGGGACCGGCTATGGCTACACCTTC. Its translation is CASSYSSRGTGYGYTF.

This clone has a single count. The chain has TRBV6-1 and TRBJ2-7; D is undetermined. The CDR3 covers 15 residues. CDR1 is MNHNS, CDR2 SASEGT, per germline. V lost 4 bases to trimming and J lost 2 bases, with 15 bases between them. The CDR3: CASSVGQHPTYEQYF. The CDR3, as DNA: TGTGCCAGCAGTGTCGGGCAGCATCCTACCTACGAGCAGTACTTC.

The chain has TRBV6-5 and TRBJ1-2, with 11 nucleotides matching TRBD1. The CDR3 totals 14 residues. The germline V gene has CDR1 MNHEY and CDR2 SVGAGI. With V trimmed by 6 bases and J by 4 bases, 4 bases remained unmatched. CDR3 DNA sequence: TGTGCCAGCAGCCGCGGGACAGGGGGCTATGGCTACACCTTC. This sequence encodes CASSRGTGGYGYTF.

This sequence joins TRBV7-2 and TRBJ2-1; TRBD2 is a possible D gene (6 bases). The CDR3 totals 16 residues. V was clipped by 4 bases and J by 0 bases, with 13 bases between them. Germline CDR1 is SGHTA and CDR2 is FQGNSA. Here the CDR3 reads CASSSTSGRSYNEQFF. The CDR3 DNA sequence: TGTGCCAGCAGCTCCACGAGCGGGCGCTCCTACAATGAGCAGTTCTTC.

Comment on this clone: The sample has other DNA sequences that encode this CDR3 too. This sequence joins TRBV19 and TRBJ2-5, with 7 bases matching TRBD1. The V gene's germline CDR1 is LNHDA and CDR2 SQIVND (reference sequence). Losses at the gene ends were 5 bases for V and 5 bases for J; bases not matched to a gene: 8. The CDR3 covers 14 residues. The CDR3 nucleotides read TGTGCCAGTAGTTCAAACAGGGGTGGGGAGACCCAGTACTTC. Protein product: CASSSNRGGETQYF.

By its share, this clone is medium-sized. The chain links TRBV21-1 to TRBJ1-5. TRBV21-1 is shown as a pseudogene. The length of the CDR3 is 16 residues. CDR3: CASSNPVQEGNQPQHF. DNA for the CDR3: TGTGCCAGCAGCAACCCGGTGCAGGAGGGCAATCAGCCCCAGCATTTT.

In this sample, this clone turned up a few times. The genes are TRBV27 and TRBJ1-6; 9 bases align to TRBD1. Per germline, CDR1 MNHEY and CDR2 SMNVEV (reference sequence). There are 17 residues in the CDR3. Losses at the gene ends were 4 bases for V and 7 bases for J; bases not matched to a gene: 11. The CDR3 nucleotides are TGTGCCAGCAGTTCCCCTCATACTACAGGGGGCAATTCACCCCTCCACTTT. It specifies CASSSPHTTGGNSPLHF.

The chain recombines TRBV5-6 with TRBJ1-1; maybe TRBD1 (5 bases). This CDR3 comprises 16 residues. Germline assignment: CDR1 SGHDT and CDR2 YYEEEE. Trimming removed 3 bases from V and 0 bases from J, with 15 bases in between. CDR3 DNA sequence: TGTGCCAGCAGCTCGCTTGGGCAAGGGGTGAACACTGAAGCTTTCTTT. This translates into CASSSLGQGVNTEAFF.